This T cell receptor (beta chain) was identified during a study of technical replicates of blood from several donors. Some clones are missing from TCRdb's copy, which holds only in-frame ones; the method was immunoSEQ multiplex PCR. The sample shows approximately 60,000 clones, around 85% of them seen only once. The CDR3 covers 14 residues. After removal of 7 bases from V and 3 bases from J, the junction contained 6 bases not matched to a gene. From germline, CDR1 is SNHLY and CDR2 FYNNEI. Sequenced input: PBMCs. The rearrangement links TRBV2 to TRBJ2-5; 9 nucleotides line up with TRBD2. This TCR was sampled from a human donor in good health. Some clones in this sample may be carry-over from other donors' samples. This CDR3 reads CASKSRGGKETQYF. The CDR3 DNA sequence: TGTGCCAGCAAATCGCGGGGGGGGAAAGAGACCCAGTACTTC. The full variable domain, rest sourced from reference TRBV2 and TRBJ2-5, is EPEVTQTPSHQVTQMGQEVILRCVPISNHLYFYWYRQILGQKVEFLVSFYNNEISEKSEIFDDQFSVERPDGSNFTLKIRSTKLEDSAMYFCASKSRGGKETQYFGPGTRLLVL.